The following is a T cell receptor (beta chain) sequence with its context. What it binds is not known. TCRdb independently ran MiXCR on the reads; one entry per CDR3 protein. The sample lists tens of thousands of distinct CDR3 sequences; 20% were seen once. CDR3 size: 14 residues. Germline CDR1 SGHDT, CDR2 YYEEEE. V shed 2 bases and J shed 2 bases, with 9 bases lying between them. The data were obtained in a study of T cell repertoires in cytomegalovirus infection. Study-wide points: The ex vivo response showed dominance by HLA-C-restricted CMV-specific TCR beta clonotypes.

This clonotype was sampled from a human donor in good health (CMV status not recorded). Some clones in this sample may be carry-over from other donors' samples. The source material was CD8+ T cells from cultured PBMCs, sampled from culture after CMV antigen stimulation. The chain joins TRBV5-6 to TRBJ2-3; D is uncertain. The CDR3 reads CASSFSYSTDTQYF. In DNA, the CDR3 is TGTGCCAGCAGCTTTTCCTATTCCACAGATACGCAGTATTTT.